The rows below give T cell receptor beta chains drawn from one sample of a study of early T cells in non-severe SARS-CoV-2 infection. TCRdb recomputed calls from the 5' RACE reads with MiXCR, one row per CDR3 protein. The sample lists tens of thousands of distinct CDR3 sequences; roughly 4.9% were seen once. Sequenced input: whole blood. The receptors derive from an adult who was a healthcare worker with PCR-confirmed SARS-CoV-2 infection or an uninfected control (not recorded which). The CDR3 runs from the conserved cysteine through the conserved F or W. The D gene is left open where the match is weak. Only some rows state a clone size, as once, few, many or a class for expanded clones.

D	V	size	J	DNA	CDR3
TRBD2	TRBV6-2/TRBV6-3	many	TRBJ2-3	TGTGCCAGCAGTTACTTCCGGACTAGCGGAAGGAGCACAGATACGCAGTATTTT	CASSYFRTSGRSTDTQYF
TRBD2	TRBV12-3/TRBV12-4	many	TRBJ2-5	TGTGCCAGCAGCCGTCGCGGGAGACGGCAGACCCAGTACTTC	CASSRRGRRQTQYF
NA	TRBV20-1	many	TRBJ1-6	TGCAGTGCTAGAGATCGTGAGGGCCATTCACCCCTCCACTTT	CSARDREGHSPLHF
NA	TRBV6-1	many	TRBJ1-2	TGTGCCAGCAGTGGAACGGACAGCAGGGGCTACACCTTC	CASSGTDSRGYTF
NA	TRBV12-3/TRBV12-4	few	TRBJ1-1	TGTGCCAGCAGTCCCACGGGGGCGATGGGCACTGAAGCTTTCTTT	CASSPTGAMGTEAFF
TRBD2	TRBV29-1	many	TRBJ2-1	TGCAGCGTCGCCGTAGCGGGCCCCAACTCCTACAATGAGCAGTTCTTC	CSVAVAGPNSYNEQFF
TRBD1	TRBV7-3	many	TRBJ2-2	TGTGCCAGCAGCTTAAGCCTTGACAGGGTGAACACCGGGGAGCTGTTTTTT	CASSLSLDRVNTGELFF
TRBD2	TRBV28	many	TRBJ2-5	TGTGCCAGCAGTTTAACCGGGACTAGCGGGGTGGAGACCCAGTACTTC	CASSLTGTSGVETQYF
NA	TRBV19	few	TRBJ2-1	TGTGCCAGTAGTATAGGAAGGGGATACAATGAGCAGTTCTTC	CASSIGRGYNEQFF
NA	TRBV20-1	many	TRBJ2-7	TGCAGTGCCCAGGTGGGGTTGGCCCTCTCCTACGAGCAGTACTTC	CSAQVGLALSYEQYF
TRBD1	TRBV28	many	TRBJ2-7	TGTGCCAGCAGTTTGCTTACAGGGGGCAAAGTCTACGAGCAGTACTTC	CASSLLTGGKVYEQYF
TRBD2	TRBV28	NA	TRBJ2-7	TGTGCCAGCAGTCCCCTGGGACTAGCGGGGCCGGAGGGCGAGCAGTACTTC	CASSPLGLAGPEGEQYF
TRBD1	TRBV6-6	NA	TRBJ2-5	TGTGCCAGCAGTTACCGACCAGGGGGCCCGGAGACCCAGTACTTC	CASSYRPGGPETQYF
NA	TRBV7-9	many	TRBJ2-4	TGTGCCAGCAGCTTTGGCGGAGCCAAAAACATTCAGTACTTC	CASSFGGAKNIQYF